Below, one T cell receptor beta chain is given with its context. Its antigen is as yet unknown. Primers included in the PCR were 60 Vbeta and 13 Jbeta primers. Sequencing used immunoSEQ multiplex PCR; TCRdb keeps in-frame clones, though not all of them. Its table lists 55,000 to 65,000 clones. This sample was included in a study of cytomegalovirus exposure and HLA in healthy donors. Study-level results: Rare TCR sequences dominated, though some public TCRs recurred in many donors. Presence/absence comparisons presumed near-even sequencing depth among donors.

This TCR was sampled from a woman between 18 and 29 years old in good health and CMV-seronegative. Sequencing was carried out using PBMCs.

In DNA, the CDR3 is TGTGCCAGCAGCGCGACCGGGAATAGCACAGATACGCAGTATTTT. Translation gives CASSATGNSTDTQYF. The chain recombines TRBV9 with TRBJ2-3; maybe TRBD2 (5 bases). Trimming stripped 3 bases from V and 0 bases from J, with 11 bases between. Germline-derived CDR1 and CDR2 are SGDLS and YYNGEE. CDR3 size: 15 residues. The complete variable domain, with remaining parts taken from reference TRBV9 and TRBJ2-3, reads DSGVTQTPKHLITATGQRVTLRCSPRSGDLSVYWYQQSLDQGLQFLIQYYNGEERAKGNILERFSAQQFPDLHSELNLSSLELGDSALYFCASSATGNSTDTQYFGPGTRLTVL.